These T cell receptor beta chains were read from a single sample in a study of blood T cells in healthy people across ages. Using its own MiXCR run on the 5' RACE reads, TCRdb lists one record per CDR3 protein. The sample shows fewer than 1,200,000 distinct CDR3 sequences, about 23% of them seen only once. The sample was also reused in another study, on T cells of mothers and their children.

Sequenced sample: blood. These receptors came from a girl aged 2 to 10 in good health. CDR3s include the opening cysteine and the closing phenylalanine or tryptophan. D genes are given only for firm matches. Size is stated for part of the rows, as once, few or many counts, or as a class when the clone is expanded.

d_gene,abundance,v_gene,j_gene,CDR3aa,CDR3nt
TRBD2,NA,TRBV4-1,TRBJ2-1,CASSPVRTSGRATEFF,TGCGCCAGCAGCCCCGTTAGGACTAGCGGGAGGGCTACGGAGTTCTTC
TRBD1,NA,TRBV24-1,TRBJ2-1,CATSRQGVSYNEQFF,TGTGCCACCAGCAGACAGGGGGTCTCCTACAATGAGCAGTTCTTC
TRBD1,NA,TRBV5-1,TRBJ2-5,CASSRGQGQETQYF,TGCGCCAGCAGCCGGGGACAGGGCCAAGAGACCCAGTACTTC
TRBD2,NA,TRBV6-2/TRBV6-3,TRBJ2-1,CASSYSASGADYNEQFF,TGTGCCAGCAGTTACTCGGCTAGCGGGGCCGACTACAATGAGCAGTTCTTC
NA,few,TRBV3-1,TRBJ2-5,CASSQIEARLVGGTQYF,TGTGCCAGCAGCCAAATCGAGGCGAGACTAGTGGGGGGGACCCAGTACTTC
TRBD1,NA,TRBV2,TRBJ2-7,CASRDGTGDEQYF,TGTGCCAGCAGAGATGGGACAGGGGACGAGCAGTACTTC
NA,NA,TRBV20-1,TRBJ1-1,CSARDRPWGTEAFF,TGCAGTGCTAGAGACAGGCCATGGGGGACTGAAGCTTTCTTT
NA,few,TRBV6-5,TRBJ2-3,CASSYSFNEDTQYF,TGTGCCAGCAGTTACTCGTTCAACGAAGATACGCAGTATTTT
NA,NA,TRBV11-2,TRBJ2-2,CASSLTLGFFAGELFF,TGTGCCAGCAGCTTGACCCTCGGGTTTTTTGCCGGGGAGCTGTTTTTT
TRBD1,few,TRBV3-1,TRBJ1-4,CASSQDRGQINEKLFF,TGTGCCAGCAGCCAAGATAGGGGACAGATCAATGAAAAACTGTTTTTT
NA,few,TRBV12-3/TRBV12-4,TRBJ1-5,CASSLLSDQPQHF,TGTGCCAGCAGTTTACTCTCGGACCAGCCCCAGCATTTT
NA,few,TRBV7-2,TRBJ1-3,CASSSGLSGNTIYF,TGTGCCAGCAGCTCAGGGCTCTCTGGAAACACCATATATTTT
NA,NA,TRBV20-1,TRBJ2-1,CSARVIYLYNEQFF,TGCAGTGCTAGAGTGATATATTTATACAATGAGCAGTTCTTC
NA,NA,TRBV6-5,TRBJ2-5,CANSYRDPQETQYF,TGTGCCAACAGCTACAGAGATCCCCAAGAGACCCAGTACTTC
NA,few,TRBV2,TRBJ2-5,CASSEGERGSGITQYF,TGTGCCAGCAGTGAAGGAGAAAGAGGGTCGGGTATAACCCAGTACTTC
TRBD1,NA,TRBV9,TRBJ1-1,CASSKEGAKGMRAFF,TGTGCCAGCTCAAAGGAGGGGGCCAAAGGAATGAGAGCTTTCTTT
TRBD1,NA,TRBV2,TRBJ2-1,CATRDTLGTGFNERFF,TGTGCCACCAGAGACACCTTGGGGACAGGGTTTAATGAGCGGTTCTTC
NA,NA,TRBV7-9,TRBJ2-7,CASSTLQHEQYF,TGTGCCAGCAGCACCTTGCAGCACGAGCAGTACTTC
NA,few,TRBV28,TRBJ2-7,CASSLQVAEQYF,TGTGCCAGCAGTTTACAAGTTGCCGAGCAGTACTTC
NA,once,TRBV5-6,TRBJ1-2,CASSHPSGTPDGYTF,TGTGCCAGCAGCCACCCCTCCGGGACACCAGATGGCTACACCTTC
NA,NA,TRBV21-1,TRBJ1-4,CASSPPNRATNEKLFF,TGTGCCAGCAGCCCACCCAACAGGGCAACTAATGAAAAACTGTTTTTT